This entry lists 10 T cell receptor beta chains sequenced from one sample in a study of blood T cell repertoires in COVID-19. Produced via immunoSEQ multiplex PCR; TCRdb's table is partial and in-frame only. This repertoire shows 150,000 to 170,000 clones, approximately 83% found once; its top ten account for about 12%. Input material: peripheral blood. The receptor source for this set is a woman aged 60-70 years with COVID-19, enrolled during active disease.

The rearrangement joins TRBV29-1 to TRBJ2-3, with 8 nucleotides matching TRBD1. This CDR3 contains 13 residues. Per the germline V gene, CDR1 is SQVTM and CDR2 is ANQGSEA. Trimming removed 2 bases from V and 5 bases from J; junction bases left unmatched: 3. Written as DNA, the CDR3 is TGCAGCGTTGAAACAGGGGGAGTAGATACGCAGTATTTT. Residues: CSVETGGVDTQYF.

The gene calls are TRBV19 and TRBJ2-5, with D perhaps TRBD1 (5 bases). V lost 7 bases and J 8 bases, leaving 20 bases between the germline ends. Germline loops: CDR1 LNHDA, CDR2 SQIVND (reference sequence). The CDR3 totals 14 residues. This CDR3 reads CASKSTAIGATQYF. The CDR3 DNA reads as TGTGCCAGTAAATCGACCGCGATTGGGGCTACCCAGTACTTC.

The rearrangement links TRBV7-9 to TRBJ2-4; a possible D gene is TRBD1 (5 bases). Germline CDR1 and CDR2: SEHNR and FQNEAQ (reference sequence). V was cut by 3 bases and J by 8 bases, with 14 bases left in between. CDR3 size: 14 residues. CDR3 sequence reads: CASSFDQGRDIQYF. The CDR3 DNA sequence: TGTGCCAGCAGCTTTGACCAGGGTAGGGACATTCAGTACTTC. Based on the CDR3 plus reference TRBV7-9 and TRBJ2-4, the full variable domain is DTGVSQNPRHKITKRGQNVTFRCDPISEHNRLYWYRQTLGQGPEFLTYFQNEAQLEKSRLLSDRFSAERPKGSFSTLEIQRTEQGDSAMYLCASSFDQGRDIQYFGAGTRLSVL.

The chain recombines TRBV24-1 with TRBJ2-1; 8 bases fit TRBD1. The V gene end was trimmed by 10 bases and the J gene end by 5 bases; junction bases not matched to a gene: 18. The germline gives CDR1 KGHDR, CDR2 SFDVKD. CDR3 length equals 17 residues. The CDR3 reads CATAADSGQGGHNEQFF. In nucleotides, the CDR3 is TGTGCCACGGCCGCCGACTCCGGACAGGGTGGCCACAATGAGCAGTTCTTC.

The genes are TRBV4-1 and TRBJ1-3; no firm D call. V lost 5 bases and J lost 0, with 5 bases in between. The CDR3 runs to 13 residues. Germline V gene lookup returns CDR1 MGHRA and CDR2 YSYEKL. The chain's CDR3 is CASSSVSGNTIYF. The CDR3 nucleotides read TGCGCCAGCAGCTCGGTCTCTGGAAACACCATATATTTT.

The chain recombines TRBV27 with TRBJ2-7; possibly TRBD2 for D (6 bases). In germline, CDR1 is MNHEY, CDR2 SMNVEV (reference sequence). V was trimmed by 0 bases and J by 4 bases, leaving 13 bases between them. This CDR3 is 15 amino acids long. CDR3 sequence (DNA): TGTGCCAGCAGTTTATCGGAGGGACGAGGGTACGAGCAGTACTTC. This codes for CASSLSEGRGYEQYF.

V and J are TRBV24-1 and TRBJ2-1, with 8 positions matching TRBD1. Germline-derived CDR1 and CDR2 are KGHDR and SFDVKD. CDR3 length: 16 amino acids. After removal of 4 bases from V and 6 bases from J, the junction contained 10 bases not matched to a gene. The DNA of the CDR3 is TGTGCCACCAGTGACCGCGGACAGGGTAGGGTCAATGAGCAGTTCTTC. It yields the protein CATSDRGQGRVNEQFF.

The J gene is TRBJ1-2, the V gene TRBV7-6; possibly TRBD1 for D (5 bases). This CDR3 spans 15 amino acids. Germline values: CDR1 SGHVS, CDR2 FNYEAQ. V was cut by 4 bases and J by 2 bases, with 14 bases left in between. The CDR3 sequence: CASSSQAGGNYGYTF. In DNA form, the CDR3 reads TGTGCCAGCAGCTCCCAGGCGGGGGGGAACTATGGCTACACCTTC.

This chain links TRBV5-1 with TRBJ1-5; 8 bases match TRBD1. V was clipped by 0 bases and J by 9 bases; unmatched bases: 5. CDR3 size: 14 residues. Germline values: CDR1 SGHRS, CDR2 YFSETQ. The CDR3 here is CASSLETGQGPQHF. The DNA for the CDR3 is TGCGCCAGCAGCTTGGAGACAGGACAGGGGCCCCAGCATTTT.

V and J are TRBV30 and TRBJ1-5; TRBD1 agrees at 7 bases. Germline loops: CDR1 GTSNPN, CDR2 SVGIG (reference sequence). The V segment lost 2 bases and the J segment 4 bases; nucleotides outside the gene matches: 11. The CDR3 is made up of 16 amino acids. The CDR3 sequence: CAWSSFSGTANQPQHF. The DNA for the CDR3 is TGTGCCTGGAGTTCTTTTTCCGGGACAGCTAATCAGCCCCAGCATTTT.